Below, 22 T cell receptor beta chains from the same sample are listed, as sequenced in a study of cytomegalovirus exposure and HLA in healthy donors. PCR primers comprised 60 Vbeta and 13 Jbeta primers. Generated by immunoSEQ multiplex PCR, the TCRdb table keeps only in-frame clones and is missing some. Among 100,000 to 150,000 clones listed, around 69% were seen once. The sequenced material came from PBMCs. The source of these receptors is a human donor in good health.

On this clone: The junction departs from germline at one end; a sequencing error may be responsible. V and J are TRBV25-1 and TRBJ2-1; 9 bases match TRBD2. The CDR3 covers 16 residues. Germline CDR1 is MGHDK and CDR2 is SYGVNS. CDR3 sequence (DNA): TGTGCCAGCACCCAGCGGGGGGAATACTCCAACAATGAGCAGTTCTTC. This translates into CASTQRGEYSNNEQFF.

The table lists this clone with a few counts. The CDR3 spells CASRGVGELFF. For the CDR3, the DNA is TGTGCCAGCAGAGGGGTCGGGGAGCTGTTTTTT. The rearrangement links TRBV6-4 to TRBJ2-2; perhaps TRBD1 as D (5 bases). Germline-derived CDR1 and CDR2 are MRHNA and SNTAGT. CDR3 length equals 11 residues. The V gene lost 6 bases and the J gene lost 7 bases, with 6 bases spanning the gap.

The chain has TRBV30 and TRBJ1-3; D not certain. V was clipped by 0 bases and J by 1 base, with 10 bases between them. Germline V lookup: CDR1 GTSNPN, CDR2 SVGIG (reference sequence). The length of the CDR3 is 15 residues. CDR3 amino acids: CAWSVPRLSGNTIYF. CDR3 nucleotide sequence: TGTGCCTGGAGTGTACCGAGGTTATCTGGAAACACCATATATTTT.

This clone is a singleton in its sample. The gene calls are TRBV18 and TRBJ1-2, with a weak D call TRBD1 (5 bases). The germline gives CDR1 KGHSH, CDR2 LQKENI. This CDR3 comprises 14 residues. The V end was cut by 3 bases, the J end by 3 bases, with 11 bases between. CDR3 protein: CASSPGQSDYGYTF. As DNA, the CDR3 is TGTGCCAGCTCACCGGGGCAGAGTGACTATGGCTACACCTTC. Full variable domain (remainder filled in from reference TRBV18 and TRBJ1-2): NAGVMQNPRHLVRRRGQEARLRCSPMKGHSHVYWYRQLPEEGLKFMVYLQKENIIDESGMPKERFSAEFPKEGPSILRIQQVVRGDSAAYFCASSPGQSDYGYTFGSGTRLTVV.

This clone came up a few times. The chain combines TRBV2 with TRBJ2-2, with D tentatively TRBD1 (5 bases). Deletions cut 3 bases from V and 1 base from J, with 9 bases between. This CDR3 spans 15 amino acids. Germline CDR1 SNHLY, CDR2 FYNNEI. The CDR3 protein is CASSDKGRNTGELFF. The CDR3 DNA reads TGTGCCAGCAGTGATAAGGGGCGGAACACCGGGGAGCTGTTTTTT.

This clone has only a few counts. This rearrangement joins TRBV28 to TRBJ1-5, with D uncertain. Germline CDR1 MDHEN, CDR2 SYDVKM. Trimming took off 5 bases at V and 10 bases at J, with 18 bases between the two ends. The CDR3 runs 14 residues. CDR3 sequence (DNA): TGTGCCAGCAGTCTCCTCGGACTAACCAGCCCCCAGCATTTT. Translating it yields CASSLLGLTSPQHF. Using reference TRBV28 and TRBJ1-5 for the parts outside the CDR3, the full variable domain is DVKVTQSSRYLVKRTGEKVFLECVQDMDHENMFWYRQDPGLGLRLIYFSYDVKMKEKGDIPEGYSVSREKKERFSLILESASTNQTSMYLCASSLLGLTSPQHFGDGTRLSIL.

This chain connects TRBV6-6 to TRBJ1-2, with unresolved D. The ends were cut back, 4 bases at V and 8 bases at J, with 14 bases in the middle. The CDR3 is 13 amino acids. Germline loops: CDR1 MNHNY, CDR2 SVGAGI (reference sequence). CDR3: CASSSSGTSGYTF. Written as DNA, the CDR3 is TGTGCCAGCAGTTCTTCCGGAACTAGCGGCTACACCTTC.

The chain employs TRBV27 and TRBJ2-2; the match to TRBD2 covers 9 bases. The V gene's germline CDR1 is MNHEY and CDR2 SMNVEV (reference sequence). V shed 3 bases, J shed 7 bases, and the junction held 9 bases outside the gene matches. The CDR3 is 16 residues long. The chain's CDR3 is CASSFLTSGPLGELFF. For the CDR3, the DNA is TGTGCCAGCAGTTTTCTGACTAGCGGACCGCTCGGGGAGCTGTTTTTT.

The chain employs TRBV9 and TRBJ1-2; tentatively, D is TRBD1 (5 bases). The germline V gene encodes CDR1 SGDLS and CDR2 YYNGEE. Trimming took 6 bases from V and 8 from J, leaving 8 bases between them. The CDR3 sequence is 10 residues long. The chain's CDR3 is CASTGRGYTF. The CDR3 DNA sequence: TGTGCCAGCACAGGGCGGGGCTACACCTTC.

This sequence joins TRBV5-4 and TRBJ2-1; 8 nucleotides agree with TRBD2. The germline V gene has CDR1 SGHNT and CDR2 YYREEE (reference sequence). The junction had 10 bases not matched to a gene; V was cut back by 4 bases and J by 7 bases. The CDR3 sequence is 15 residues long. In nucleotides, the CDR3 is TGTGCCAGCAGCGGTCCGGGACTAGGCGTTAATGAGCAGTTCTTC. It is translated as CASSGPGLGVNEQFF.

This clone has only one observation. The genes are TRBV19 and TRBJ1-4; the D gene is possibly TRBD1 (5 bases). The CDR3 spans 14 residues. V was trimmed by 9 bases and J by 3 bases, leaving 14 bases between them. In germline, CDR1 is LNHDA, CDR2 SQIVND (reference sequence). The CDR3 bases are TGTGCCAGCCGCGGAGGGGCGGCTAATGAAAAACTGTTTTTT. The encoded protein is CASRGGAANEKLFF. Full variable domain (remainder filled in from reference TRBV19 and TRBJ1-4): DGGITQSPKYLFRKEGQNVTLSCEQNLNHDAMYWYRQDPGQGLRLIYYSQIVNDFQKGDIAEGYSVSREKKESFPLTVTSAQKNPTAFYLCASRGGAANEKLFFGSGTQLSVL.

This clone was seen only once. V usage is TRBV6-1 and J usage is TRBJ1-1; 12 bases line up with TRBD1. The CDR3 spans 16 residues. The germline gives CDR1 MNHNS, CDR2 SASEGT. V lost 4 bases to trimming and J lost 4 bases; unmatched junction nucleotides: 7. CDR3 DNA: TGTGCCAGCAGTGTGGGACAGGGGGCTGGCGGCACTGAAGCTTTCTTT. It yields the protein CASSVGQGAGGTEAFF.

This clone was detected a few times. This rearrangement joins TRBV29-1 to TRBJ2-7; 7 bases match TRBD1. The CDR3 has 12 amino acids. The germline CDR1 and CDR2 sequences are SQVTM and ANQGSEA. The V segment lost 4 bases and the J segment 2 bases; nucleotides outside the gene matches: 2. The CDR3 bases are TGCAGCGTTGGGGACAGCACCTACGAGCAGTACTTC. Translated: CSVGDSTYEQYF.

This sequence joins TRBV2 and TRBJ2-3, with 10 bases identical to TRBD2. The CDR3 extends over 15 amino acids. Germline CDR1 is SNHLY and CDR2 is FYNNEI. J lost 5 bases, V lost 3 bases, and 5 bases had no gene match. DNA for the CDR3: TGTGCCAGCAGTGAGGAGGGGACTAGCGTAGATACGCAGTATTTT. Its translation: CASSEEGTSVDTQYF. Filled out from reference TRBV2 and TRBJ2-3, the complete variable domain reads EPEVTQTPSHQVTQMGQEVILRCVPISNHLYFYWYRQILGQKVEFLVSFYNNEISEKSEIFDDQFSVERPDGSNFTLKIRSTKLEDSAMYFCASSEEGTSVDTQYFGPGTRLTVL.

The sample holds one count of this clone. Mismatch with germline at one junction end may stem from a read error. The V call is TRBV7-9, the J call TRBJ2-7; maybe TRBD1 (5 bases). The germline CDR1 and CDR2 sequences are SEHNR and FQNEAQ (reference sequence). CDR3 length equals 12 residues. The CDR3 coding sequence is TGTTCCAGCAGCTTAGACAGTGACGAGCAGTACTTC. Translation gives CSSSLDSDEQYF.

This clone was observed a single time. The chain is built from TRBV30 and TRBJ1-3; D is possibly TRBD1 (6 bases). This CDR3 region has 16 residues. CDR1 GTSNPN and CDR2 SVGIG come from the germline V gene (reference sequence). The V and J ends lost 2 bases and 0 bases respectively, with 14 bases between them. The CDR3 coding sequence is TGTGCCTGGAGTCCCCCCGACAGGAGCTCTGGAAACACCATATATTTT. Its protein product is CAWSPPDRSSGNTIYF.

The chain joins TRBV7-6 to TRBJ2-5, with 10 bases fitting TRBD1. The CDR3 extends over 15 amino acids. J lost 5 bases, V lost 1 base, and 4 bases had no gene match. Germline assignment: CDR1 SGHVS and CDR2 FNYEAQ. The CDR3 loop is CASSLGDRGGETQYF. CDR3 bases: TGTGCCAGCAGCTTAGGGGACAGGGGAGGCGAGACCCAGTACTTC. Complete variable domain (other parts from reference TRBV7-6 and TRBJ2-5): GAGVSQSPRYKVTKRGQDVALRCDPISGHVSLYWYRQALGQGPEFLTYFNYEAQQDKSGLPNDRFSAERPEGSISTLTIQRTEQRDSAMYRCASSLGDRGGETQYFGPGTRLLVL.

The chain couples TRBV7-9 to TRBJ2-5, with 12 positions matching TRBD2. The J call may be wrong; the DNA end is better matched by TRBJ2-7. The CDR3 consists of 16 residues. Germline values: CDR1 SEHNR, CDR2 FQNEAQ (reference sequence). The CDR3 DNA reads TGTGCCAGCAGCCCAACATGGACTAGCGGGAACTACGAGCAGTACTTC. Encoded protein: CASSPTWTSGNYEQYF.

In its sample, this clone was seen a few times. This chain connects TRBV11-2 to TRBJ2-7; 7 bases agree with TRBD2. V dropped 1 base and J dropped 10; count of bases not matched to a gene: 7. Germline values: CDR1 SGHAT, CDR2 FQNNGV. CDR3 length equals 13 residues. The CDR3 here is CASSLGGQAGQYF. For the CDR3, the DNA is TGTGCCAGCAGCTTAGGAGGACAAGCGGGACAGTACTTC.

This clone was detected only once. The genes are TRBV5-6 and TRBJ2-2; 13 bases agree with TRBD2. The length of the CDR3 is 17 residues. J gave up 2 bases and V 4 bases, and 5 bases lay outside the gene matches. Germline V lookup: CDR1 SGHDT, CDR2 YYEEEE. The CDR3 region has the DNA TGTGCCAGCAGCGGGGGGACTAGCGGGAAAAACACCGGGGAGCTGTTTTTT. Its protein product is CASSGGTSGKNTGELFF.

The V call is TRBV5-4, the J call TRBJ2-2; 11 positions match TRBD2. Germline V gene sequence: CDR1 SGHNT, CDR2 YYREEE (reference sequence). Trimming took 0 bases from V and 7 from J; bases not matched to a gene: 5. CDR3 size: 16 residues. In DNA, the CDR3 is TGTGCCAGCAGCTTGGCTAGCGGGAGGTATGGCGGGGAGCTGTTTTTT. Translation gives CASSLASGRYGGELFF. Full variable domain (remainder filled in from reference TRBV5-4 and TRBJ2-2): ETGVTQSPTHLIKTRGQQVTLRCSSQSGHNTVSWYQQALGQGPQFIFQYYREEENGRGNFPPRFSGLQFPNYSSELNVNALELDDSALYLCASSLASGRYGGELFFGEGSRLTVL.

This clone is a singleton in its sample. This chain links TRBV29-1 with TRBJ2-5, with D perhaps matching TRBD1 (6 bases). V was shortened by 7 bases and J by 1 base, with 19 bases between the two germline ends. The CDR3 spans 15 residues. The V gene's germline CDR1 is SQVTM and CDR2 ANQGSEA. The CDR3 bases are TGCAGCGGCACCCAGGGGCGTGGGACCCAAGAGACCCAGTACTTC. It yields the protein CSGTQGRGTQETQYF.